These T cell receptor beta chains were read from a single sample in a study of blood T cells in healthy people across ages. TCRdb independently ran MiXCR on the 5' RACE reads; one entry per CDR3 protein. The table has 500,000 to 700,000 distinct CDR3 sequences, 25% to 35% seen once. Source material: blood. Every receptor here comes from a woman of 80 years or more in good health. Both conserved end residues are part of each CDR3. The D gene is left open where the match is weak. Expanded clones get a size class; other rows say once, few or many, or leave the size out.

abundance	v_gene	j_gene	d_gene	CDR3nt	CDR3aa
many	TRBV20-1	TRBJ2-7	TRBD2	TGCAGTGCTCGAGACCTAGCGGACCTCTACGAGCAGTACTTC	CSARDLADLYEQYF
many	TRBV21-1	TRBJ2-7	-	TGTGCCAGCAGCCTTCCTCGGGGGCGGAGCGAGCAGTACTTC	CASSLPRGRSEQYF
many	TRBV28	TRBJ2-5	TRBD1	TGTGCCAGCAGTTTGGGGCCCTGGACAGGGGGCACGGAGACCCAGTACTTC	CASSLGPWTGGTETQYF
many	TRBV7-3	TRBJ2-1	TRBD2	TGTGCCAGCAGCTTGGGCGGGGGGGTGAATGAGCAGTTCTTC	CASSLGGGVNEQFF
-	TRBV12-3/TRBV12-4	TRBJ1-1	-	TGTGCCAGCACCGAAGACAGGTCGGGTGGAGCTTTCTTT	CASTEDRSGGAFF
few	TRBV27	TRBJ2-2	-	TGTGCCAGCAGCGGAGGGTGGGGGGCCAACACCGGGGAGCTGTTTTTT	CASSGGWGANTGELFF
few	TRBV21-1	TRBJ1-2	-	TGTGCCAGTAAGACGGACTATGGCTACACCTTC	CASKTDYGYTF
few	TRBV10-3	TRBJ2-3	TRBD1	TGTGCCATCAGTGGACGGGGACAGCTCTCCACAGATACGCAGTATTTT	CAISGRGQLSTDTQYF
-	TRBV27	TRBJ1-1	-	TGTGCCAGCAGTTTAAGGGGGGCTGAAGCTTTCTTT	CASSLRGAEAFF
few	TRBV10-3	TRBJ1-3	TRBD1	TGTGCCATCAGCTCCAGGGACAGGTTTGAGGTACTAGGAAACACCATATATTTT	CAISSRDRFEVLGNTIYF